This T cell receptor (beta chain) was retrieved from a study of blood T cell repertoires in COVID-19. About the study: The samples span acute and convalescent COVID-19 from the United States, Italy and Spain. Sample material is recorded as cDNA or gDNA derived from T cells, B-cell-depleted T cells, or PBMCs.

The authors' processing: The assay estimated nucleated cells by amplifying reference gene primers. Using immunoSEQ multiplex PCR, the repertoire was profiled, and TCRdb retains in-frame clones only, with some absent. That table gives V, J and clone size, and the DNA gave D and trimming. The sample shows about 180,000 clones, approximately 90% of them seen only once. V lost 5 bases and J lost 0; bases outside the gene matches: 13. There are 18 residues in the CDR3. The germline V gene has CDR1 MDHEN and CDR2 SYDVKM. The chain couples TRBV28 to TRBJ2-1, with TRBD2 identical over 7 bases. The material sequenced was peripheral blood. The receptor was derived from a woman between 25 and 40 years old with acute or convalescent COVID-19. In DNA form, the CDR3 reads TGTGCCAGCAGTCCCTCCCCCGGACTAGGAAGCTCCTACAATGAGCAGTTCTTC. Its translation: CASSPSPGLGSSYNEQFF. Full variable domain (remainder filled in from reference TRBV28 and TRBJ2-1): DVKVTQSSRYLVKRTGEKVFLECVQDMDHENMFWYRQDPGLGLRLIYFSYDVKMKEKGDIPEGYSVSREKKERFSLILESASTNQTSMYLCASSPSPGLGSSYNEQFFGPGTRLTVL.